The 20 T cell receptor beta chains in this list originate from one sample, sequenced in a study of identical twins. TCRdb passed the 5' RACE reads through MiXCR, listing each CDR3 protein once. The table shows under 450,000 distinct CDR3 sequences, with around 18% occurring only once. The sequencing sample was made of naive T cells sorted from blood. The origin of the receptors is a man aged 50 or older in good health.

This chain connects TRBV20-1 to TRBJ2-1; 7 nucleotides match TRBD1. In germline, CDR1 is DFQATT, CDR2 SNEGSKA (reference sequence). The CDR3 loop spans 12 amino acids. The V and J ends lost 6 bases and 12 bases, in that order; junction bases with no gene match: 11. The CDR3 loop is CSAIKTGDVQFF. CDR3 nucleotides: TGCAGTGCGATAAAAACAGGGGACGTGCAGTTCTTC.

This rearrangement joins TRBV20-1 to TRBJ2-3, with a possible D match to TRBD2 (6 bases). The CDR3 is 14 amino acids. Trimming took 6 bases from V and 1 from J, leaving 14 bases between them. CDR1 DFQATT and CDR2 SNEGSKA come from the germline V gene (reference sequence). CDR3 coding DNA: TGCAGTGCCAAACGGGCTAGCGGCACAGATACGCAGTATTTT. This sequence encodes CSAKRASGTDTQYF.

This clonotype was detected only a few times. The chain has TRBV15 and TRBJ1-1; 7 nucleotides line up with TRBD1. The CDR3 covers 14 residues. V lost 0 bases and J lost 8; bases outside the gene matches: 6. In germline, CDR1 is LNHNV, CDR2 YYDKDF (reference sequence). CDR3 protein: CATSREQGRNEAFF. CDR3 nucleotide sequence: TGTGCCACCAGCAGAGAACAGGGGAGAAACGAAGCTTTCTTT.

The table lists this clonotype with a few counts. The chain combines TRBV27 with TRBJ2-7; 7 nucleotides align to TRBD1. This CDR3 comprises 16 residues. Per germline, CDR1 MNHEY and CDR2 SMNVEV (reference sequence). V was pared by 5 bases and J by 2 bases, with 12 bases of the junction left unmatched. CDR3 region: CASSRIGTVIPYEQYF. CDR3 nucleotides: TGTGCCAGCAGTCGTATTGGGACAGTAATCCCCTACGAGCAGTACTTC.

The chain couples TRBV4-1 to TRBJ2-1, with D uncertain. There are 14 residues in the CDR3. Deletions cut 1 base from V and 3 bases from J, with 7 bases between. Germline V gene data show CDR1 as MGHRA and CDR2 as YSYEKL. Here the CDR3 reads CASSQVDNYNEQFF. In DNA form, the CDR3 reads TGCGCCAGCAGCCAAGTAGACAACTACAATGAGCAGTTCTTC.

The sample holds many counts of this clonotype. The V and J genes are TRBV5-1 and TRBJ2-6; the D gene is possibly TRBD1 (5 bases). Germline CDR1 is SGHRS and CDR2 is YFSETQ. This CDR3 is 17 amino acids long. With 0 bases removed from V and 0 bases from J, the gap between germline ends came to 10 bases. CDR3 residues: CASSLGTFLSGANVLTF. As DNA, the CDR3 is TGCGCCAGCAGCTTGGGGACATTCCTCTCTGGGGCCAACGTCCTGACTTTC. The full variable domain, with the rest looked up from reference TRBV5-1 and TRBJ2-6, is KAGVTQTPRYLIKTRGQQVTLSCSPISGHRSVSWYQQTPGQGLQFLFEYFSETQRNKGNFPGRFSGRQFSNSRSEMNVSTLELGDSALYLCASSLGTFLSGANVLTFGAGSRLTVL.

The chain recombines TRBV11-2 with TRBJ1-2; D ambiguous. The V gene lost 3 bases and the J gene lost 0 bases, with 5 bases spanning the gap. Per germline, CDR1 SGHAT and CDR2 FQNNGV. The length of the CDR3 is 13 residues. The CDR3 coding sequence is TGTGCCAGCAGCTTGACACCTAACTATGGCTACACCTTC. Translation gives CASSLTPNYGYTF.

V gene TRBV6-2 or TRBV6-3 combines with J gene TRBJ1-2, with 8 bases identical to TRBD1. The length of the CDR3 is 14 residues. Looked up from germline, CDR1 is MNHEY and CDR2 is SVGEGT. Losses at the gene ends were 6 bases for V and 4 bases for J; bases not matched to a gene: 7. The CDR3 region is CASRTGTGTYGYTF. CDR3 sequence (DNA): TGTGCCAGCAGAACCGGGACAGGAACCTATGGCTACACCTTC.

This clonotype has a count of ten or more. The chain recombines TRBV20-1 with TRBJ2-3; TRBD2 agrees at 10 bases. V gave up 8 bases and J gave up 5 bases; unmatched junction bases: 7. The CDR3 totals 13 residues. Germline V lookup: CDR1 DFQATT, CDR2 SNEGSKA (reference sequence). CDR3 sequence reads: CSPKGTSVDTQYF. In DNA, the CDR3 is TGCAGTCCGAAGGGGACTAGCGTAGATACGCAGTATTTT.

V usage is TRBV7-9 and J usage is TRBJ2-7; 8 bases fit TRBD2. This CDR3 spans 13 amino acids. CDR1 is SEHNR, CDR2 FQNEAQ, per germline (reference sequence). The junction had 9 bases not matched to a gene; V was cut back by 11 bases and J by 3 bases. In DNA, the CDR3 is TGTGCCGGTGCCGGGACTAGTGGCTACGAGCAGTACTTC. Its protein is CAGAGTSGYEQYF.

The gene calls are TRBV18 and TRBJ2-7; D is unresolved. This CDR3 is built from 13 residues. V was cut by 2 bases and J by 4 bases, with 9 bases left in between. The germline V gene has CDR1 KGHSH and CDR2 LQKENI. CDR3 coding DNA: TGTGCCAGCTCACCAAGCCAGGAGTACGAGCAGTACTTC. Translating gives CASSPSQEYEQYF.

This clonotype was seen a handful of times. The V call is TRBV5-1, the J call TRBJ2-6; possibly TRBD2 for D (5 bases). The germline gives CDR1 SGHRS, CDR2 YFSETQ. This CDR3 region has 18 residues. The V end was cut by 4 bases, the J end by 0 bases, with 17 bases between. Here the CDR3 reads CASSPRYRGSSGANVLTF. CDR3 nucleotides: TGCGCCAGCAGCCCCAGGTATAGAGGGAGCTCTGGGGCCAACGTCCTGACTTTC.

A note on this clonotype: A much larger clone lies a single base off, so this may be a read error. The CDR3 does not close with the conserved phenylalanine or tryptophan, likely indicating a read error. The chain combines TRBV12-3 or TRBV12-4 with TRBJ2-3; 9 nucleotides agree with TRBD2. CDR3 length equals 16 residues. J lost 4 bases, V lost 6 bases, and 11 bases had no gene match. The CDR3 DNA is TGTGCCAGCAGCCCTCTGAGGCTAGCGGGGTCAGATACGCAGTATCTT. It translates to CASSPLRLAGSDTQYL.

CDR3 DNA sequence: TGTGCCAGCAGTTTAAAGCGGGTACTGCCGGACGAGCAGTACTTC. It specifies CASSLKRVLPDEQYF. The J gene is TRBJ2-7, the V gene TRBV28; D is perhaps TRBD2 (6 bases). The germline V gene encodes CDR1 MDHEN and CDR2 SYDVKM. Deletions cut 2 bases from V and 5 bases from J, with 16 bases between. There are 15 residues in the CDR3. Supplemented by reference TRBV28 and TRBJ2-7, the full variable domain reads DVKVTQSSRYLVKRTGEKVFLECVQDMDHENMFWYRQDPGLGLRLIYFSYDVKMKEKGDIPEGYSVSREKKERFSLILESASTNQTSMYLCASSLKRVLPDEQYFGPGTRLTVT.

A few counts support this clonotype. The V gene is TRBV5-5, the J gene TRBJ2-7, with 8 positions matching TRBD1. V was pared by 4 bases and J by 5 bases, with 8 bases of the junction left unmatched. The CDR3 is 14 amino acids. The germline CDR1 and CDR2 sequences are SGHKS and YYEKEE (reference sequence). The CDR3 loop reads CASSTSGQGNEQYF. The CDR3 DNA reads TGTGCCAGCAGCACCAGTGGACAGGGAAACGAGCAGTACTTC.

The genes are TRBV10-2 and TRBJ2-7; 9 positions match TRBD1. CDR3 size: 14 residues. V lost 3 bases to trimming and J lost 5 bases; unmatched junction nucleotides: 5. Germline CDR1 is WSHSY and CDR2 is SAAADI. The CDR3: CASSDRTGVHEQYF. The CDR3, as DNA: TGCGCCAGCAGTGATCGGACAGGGGTCCACGAGCAGTACTTC.

This clonotype was detected ten times or more. The chain employs TRBV20-1 and TRBJ1-4; D might be TRBD1 (5 bases). Per the germline V gene, CDR1 is DFQATT and CDR2 is SNEGSKA (reference sequence). The CDR3 runs to 12 residues. The V gene lost 2 bases and the J gene lost 8 bases, with 9 bases spanning the gap. The CDR3 sequence is CSARPPGEKLFF. CDR3 coding DNA: TGCAGTGCTAGACCCCCAGGGGAAAAACTGTTTTTT.

The chain recombines TRBV7-6 with TRBJ2-7; 16 nucleotides align to TRBD2. Unmatched junction bases numbered 5, after V lost 5 bases and J lost 4 bases. CDR1 and CDR2 (germline): SGHVS, FNYEAQ. The CDR3 loop spans 16 amino acids. For the CDR3, the DNA is TGTGCCAGCAGCCCGGGACTAGCGGGGGGGCGGTACGAGCAGTACTTC. Its protein is CASSPGLAGGRYEQYF.

This clonotype was counted ten times or more. The gene calls are TRBV12-3 or TRBV12-4 and TRBJ2-2; 8 nucleotides agree with TRBD1. Trimming cost V 5 bases and J 6 bases; bases outside gene matches: 11. The CDR3 has 16 residues. CDR3: CASSPGGTGVPGELFF. Here the CDR3 DNA reads TGTGCCAGCAGTCCAGGGGGGACAGGTGTCCCCGGGGAGCTGTTTTTT.

This clonotype turned up a few times. The chain is built from TRBV5-6 and TRBJ2-7, with a tentative D call TRBD1 (5 bases). Trimming cost V 4 bases and J 3 bases, with 14 bases left between them. This CDR3 contains 14 residues. CDR1 and CDR2 from the germline V gene are SGHDT and YYEEEE. DNA for the CDR3: TGTGCCAGCAGCGGTATTAGGGGCAACTACGAGCAGTACTTC. This translates into CASSGIRGNYEQYF.